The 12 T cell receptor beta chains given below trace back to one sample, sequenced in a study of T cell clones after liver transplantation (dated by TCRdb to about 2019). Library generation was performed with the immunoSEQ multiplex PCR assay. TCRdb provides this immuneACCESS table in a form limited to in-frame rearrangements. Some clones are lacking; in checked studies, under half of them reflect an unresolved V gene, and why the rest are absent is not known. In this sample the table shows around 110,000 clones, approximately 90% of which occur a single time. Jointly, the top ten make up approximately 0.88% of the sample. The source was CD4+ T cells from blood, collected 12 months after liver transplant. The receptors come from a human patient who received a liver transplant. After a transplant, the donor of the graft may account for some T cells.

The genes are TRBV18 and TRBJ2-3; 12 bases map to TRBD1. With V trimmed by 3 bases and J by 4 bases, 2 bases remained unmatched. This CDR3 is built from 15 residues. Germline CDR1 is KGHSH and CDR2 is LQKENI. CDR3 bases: TGTGCCAGCTCACCGGGACAGGGGGCGTCAGATACGCAGTATTTT. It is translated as CASSPGQGASDTQYF.

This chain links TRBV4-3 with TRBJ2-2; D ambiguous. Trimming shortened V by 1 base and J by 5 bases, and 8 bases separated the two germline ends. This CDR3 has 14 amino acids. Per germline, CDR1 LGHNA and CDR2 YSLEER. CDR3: CASSQGPRTGELFF. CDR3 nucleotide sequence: TGCGCCAGCAGCCAAGGCCCAAGGACCGGGGAGCTGTTTTTT.

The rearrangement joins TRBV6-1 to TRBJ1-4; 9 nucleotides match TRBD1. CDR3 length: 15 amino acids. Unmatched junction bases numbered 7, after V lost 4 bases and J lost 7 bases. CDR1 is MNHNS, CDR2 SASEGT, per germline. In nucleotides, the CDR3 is TGTGCCAGCAGTGGAGCCGGGACAGGGCCTGAAAAACTGTTTTTT. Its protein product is CASSGAGTGPEKLFF.

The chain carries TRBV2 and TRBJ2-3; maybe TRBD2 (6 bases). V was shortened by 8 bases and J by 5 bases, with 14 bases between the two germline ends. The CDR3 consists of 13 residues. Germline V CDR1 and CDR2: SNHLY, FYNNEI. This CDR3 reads CASGGIGVDTQYF. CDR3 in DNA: TGTGCCAGCGGCGGGATTGGGGTAGATACGCAGTATTTT.

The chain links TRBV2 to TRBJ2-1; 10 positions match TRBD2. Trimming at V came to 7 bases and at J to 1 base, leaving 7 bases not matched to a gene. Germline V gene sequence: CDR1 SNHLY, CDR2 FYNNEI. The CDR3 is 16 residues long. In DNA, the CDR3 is TGTGCCAGCAAGGCACAACTAGCGGGATCCTACAATGAGCAGTTCTTC. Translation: CASKAQLAGSYNEQFF.

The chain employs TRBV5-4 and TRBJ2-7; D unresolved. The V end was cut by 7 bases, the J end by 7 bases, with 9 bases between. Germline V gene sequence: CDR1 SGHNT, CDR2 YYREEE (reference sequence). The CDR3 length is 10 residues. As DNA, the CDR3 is TGTGCCAGCGCCTGGGATGAGCAGTACTTC. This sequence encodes CASAWDEQYF.

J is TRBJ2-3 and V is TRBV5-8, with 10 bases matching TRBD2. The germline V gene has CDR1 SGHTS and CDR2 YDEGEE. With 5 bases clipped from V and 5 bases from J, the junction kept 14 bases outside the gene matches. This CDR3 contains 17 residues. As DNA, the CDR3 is TGTGCCAGCAGTTTTGAGGATACTAGCGGGATAATAGATACGCAGTATTTT. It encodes CASSFEDTSGIIDTQYF.

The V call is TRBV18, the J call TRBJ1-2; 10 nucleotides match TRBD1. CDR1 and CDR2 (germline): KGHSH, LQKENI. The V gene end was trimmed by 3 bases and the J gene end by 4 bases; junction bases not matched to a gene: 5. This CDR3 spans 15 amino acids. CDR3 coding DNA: TGTGCCAGCTCACCTGGGACAGGGGCGGCCTATGGCTACACCTTC. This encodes CASSPGTGAAYGYTF. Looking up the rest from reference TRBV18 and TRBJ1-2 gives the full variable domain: NAGVMQNPRHLVRRRGQEARLRCSPMKGHSHVYWYRQLPEEGLKFMVYLQKENIIDESGMPKERFSAEFPKEGPSILRIQQVVRGDSAAYFCASSPGTGAAYGYTFGSGTRLTVV.

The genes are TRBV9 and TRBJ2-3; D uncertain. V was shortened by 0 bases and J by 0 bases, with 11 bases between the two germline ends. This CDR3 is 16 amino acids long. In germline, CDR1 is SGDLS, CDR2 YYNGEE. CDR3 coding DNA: TGTGCCAGCAGCGTAGTAGCTGGTTCTAGCACAGATACGCAGTATTTT. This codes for CASSVVAGSSTDTQYF.

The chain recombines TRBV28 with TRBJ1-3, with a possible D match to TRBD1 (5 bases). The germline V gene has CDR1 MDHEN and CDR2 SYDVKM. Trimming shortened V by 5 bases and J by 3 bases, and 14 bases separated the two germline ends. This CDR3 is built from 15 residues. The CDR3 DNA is TGTGCCAGCAGTGGGGCATGGGGCAATGGAAACACCATATATTTT. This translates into CASSGAWGNGNTIYF.

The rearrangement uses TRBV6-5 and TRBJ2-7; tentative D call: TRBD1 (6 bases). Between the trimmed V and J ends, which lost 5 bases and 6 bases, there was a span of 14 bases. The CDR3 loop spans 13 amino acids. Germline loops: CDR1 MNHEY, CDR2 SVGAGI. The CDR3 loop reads CASSPPGQREQYF. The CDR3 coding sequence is TGTGCCAGCAGTCCCCCGGGACAACGCGAGCAGTACTTC.

The CDR3 DNA is TGTGCCACCAGCATGGGGACAGCAGACTCTGGGGCCAACGTCCTGACTTTC. Translated: CATSMGTADSGANVLTF. J is TRBJ2-6 and V is TRBV15, with 7 nucleotides matching TRBD1. This CDR3 is built from 17 residues. Trimming at V came to 4 bases and at J to 0 bases, leaving 6 bases not matched to a gene. Germline-derived CDR1 and CDR2 are LNHNV and YYDKDF (reference sequence).